Each of the 32 T cell receptor beta chains below was sequenced from the same sample in a study of T cell changes during pregnancy in multiple sclerosis. The table came from immunoSEQ multiplex PCR; TCRdb's copy has only in-frame clones and leaves some out. The table has around 100,000 clones, 90% seen once; the top ten hold over 0.6%. Sample: peripheral blood, taken in the second trimester of pregnancy. The receptors here all came from a female donor in good health, enrolled as a control in a pregnancy study.

The CDR3 sequence: CASSRQGEAFF. The CDR3 region has the DNA TGTGCCAGCAGCCGACAGGGGGAAGCTTTCTTT. The chain links TRBV6-5 to TRBJ1-1, with 8 bases identical to TRBD1. This CDR3 comprises 11 residues. Germline lookup yields CDR1 MNHEY and CDR2 SVGAGI. Trimming cost V 6 bases and J 8 bases; bases outside gene matches: 2.

The CDR3 protein is CASSIPDSGTRIGEQYF. Here the CDR3 DNA reads TGTGCCAGCAGCATCCCCGATAGTGGGACTAGAATTGGCGAGCAGTACTTC. The rearrangement uses TRBV7-9 and TRBJ2-7; 8 nucleotides line up with TRBD2. The CDR3 is 17 amino acids. Germline V gene data show CDR1 as SEHNR and CDR2 as FQNEAQ (reference sequence). V shed 5 bases, J shed 6 bases, and the junction held 18 bases outside the gene matches.

This clone was counted between two and nine times. The J gene is TRBJ2-7, the V gene TRBV2; 7 bases agree with TRBD1. This CDR3 region has 15 residues. J lost 2 bases, V lost 2 bases, and 6 bases had no gene match. Germline V gene data show CDR1 as SNHLY and CDR2 as FYNNEI. The CDR3 loop reads CASSESGQGAYEQYF. The CDR3 region has the DNA TGTGCCAGCAGTGAATCCGGGCAGGGGGCCTACGAGCAGTACTTC.

This chain connects TRBV10-3 to TRBJ2-2; the match to TRBD2 covers 11 bases. Trimming removed 3 bases from V and 3 bases from J; junction bases left unmatched: 0. CDR1 and CDR2 from the germline V gene are ENHRY and SYGVKD. The CDR3 is 15 residues long. The CDR3 loop reads CAISELAGDTGELFF. The CDR3 coding sequence is TGTGCCATCAGTGAACTAGCGGGAGACACCGGGGAGCTGTTTTTT.

The rearrangement links TRBV7-2 to TRBJ2-7; 8 nucleotides agree with TRBD2. The V gene's germline CDR1 is SGHTA and CDR2 FQGNSA. This CDR3 spans 16 amino acids. V lost 2 bases, J lost 2 bases, and 8 bases stayed unmatched. This CDR3 reads CASSLLERETPYEQYF. The CDR3 nucleotides are TGTGCCAGCAGCTTACTCGAGCGGGAGACCCCCTACGAGCAGTACTTC.

The count of this clone is one. The chain combines TRBV30 with TRBJ2-7; 8 nucleotides align to TRBD2. From germline, CDR1 is GTSNPN and CDR2 SVGIG (reference sequence). Unmatched junction bases numbered 5, after V lost 5 bases and J lost 2 bases. The CDR3 extends over 13 amino acids. The DNA of the CDR3 is TGTGCCTGGCGCACTAGCGGAGCCTACGAGCAGTACTTC. Amino acid sequence: CAWRTSGAYEQYF.

The chain combines TRBV28 with TRBJ2-3; maybe TRBD1 (5 bases). The CDR3 is made up of 15 amino acids. Trimming took off 2 bases at V and 2 bases at J, with 11 bases between the two ends. Germline CDR1 reads MDHEN; CDR2 reads SYDVKM. The CDR3 here is CASSLSRAYTDTQYF. CDR3 coding DNA: TGTGCCAGCAGTTTAAGCAGGGCCTACACAGATACGCAGTATTTT.

The V and J genes are TRBV5-1 and TRBJ1-2; 7 bases agree with TRBD1. Germline CDR1 SGHRS, CDR2 YFSETQ. The CDR3 consists of 16 residues. V lost 5 bases to trimming and J lost 0 bases; unmatched junction nucleotides: 10. CDR3 amino acids: CASRPHPGQTNYGYTF. The CDR3 nucleotides read TGCGCCAGCAGACCACATCCGGGACAGACTAACTATGGCTACACCTTC.

The chain carries TRBV7-9 and TRBJ2-1, with D maybe TRBD2 (7 bases). The germline V gene has CDR1 SEHNR and CDR2 FQNEAQ (reference sequence). This CDR3 comprises 16 residues. V lost 0 bases and J 2 bases, leaving 11 bases between the germline ends. CDR3 nucleotide sequence: TGTGCCAGCAGCTTAGCCCCGGGGGGCCCCTACAATGAGCAGTTCTTC. Translated, it gives CASSLAPGGPYNEQFF.

The chain joins TRBV5-1 to TRBJ2-7; 10 bases match TRBD1. V shed 4 bases and J 4 bases; nucleotides not matched to a gene: 11. CDR3 length: 16 residues. Germline V gene data show CDR1 as SGHRS and CDR2 as YFSETQ. In nucleotides, the CDR3 is TGCGCCAGCAGCCCAGGGGGGACAGGGGCCCATTACGAGCAGTACTTC. This gives the protein CASSPGGTGAHYEQYF. The full variable domain, completed using reference TRBV5-1 and TRBJ2-7, is KAGVTQTPRYLIKTRGQQVTLSCSPISGHRSVSWYQQTPGQGLQFLFEYFSETQRNKGNFPGRFSGRQFSNSRSEMNVSTLELGDSALYLCASSPGGTGAHYEQYFGPGTRLTVT.

V is TRBV9 and J is TRBJ2-2, with 7 bases aligning to TRBD1. This CDR3 has 17 residues. J was trimmed by 1 base and V by 4 bases; bases with no gene match: 10. The germline V gene encodes CDR1 SGDLS and CDR2 YYNGEE. For the CDR3, the DNA is TGTGCCAGCAGCCCCGGAGGTGCAGGGGGGAACACCGGGGAGCTGTTTTTT. Amino acid sequence: CASSPGGAGGNTGELFF. Supplemented by reference TRBV9 and TRBJ2-2, the full variable domain reads DSGVTQTPKHLITATGQRVTLRCSPRSGDLSVYWYQQSLDQGLQFLIQYYNGEERAKGNILERFSAQQFPDLHSELNLSSLELGDSALYFCASSPGGAGGNTGELFFGEGSRLTVL.

This clone has a handful of counts. The chain has TRBV10-3 and TRBJ1-5; D ambiguous. V was trimmed by 3 bases and J by 7 bases, leaving 10 bases between them. CDR1 is ENHRY, CDR2 SYGVKD, per germline. This CDR3 comprises 13 residues. The CDR3: CAISDPGRQPQHF. CDR3 nucleotides: TGTGCCATCAGTGACCCCGGGAGGCAGCCCCAGCATTTT.

The chain has TRBV11-3 and TRBJ2-7; TRBD2 might be the D (6 bases). The V end lost 5 bases, the J end lost 6 bases, and 20 bases lay between the germline ends. Germline V gene lookup returns CDR1 SGHNT and CDR2 YENEEA. CDR3 length: 15 residues. The CDR3 region is CASSLGVAGTPEQYF. In DNA form, the CDR3 reads TGTGCCAGCAGCCTGGGGGTGGCGGGAACCCCCGAGCAGTACTTC.

The chain is built from TRBV9 and TRBJ2-1; possible D gene TRBD2, 6 bases. V was shortened by 0 bases and J by 7 bases, with 14 bases between the two germline ends. Germline loops: CDR1 SGDLS, CDR2 YYNGEE. CDR3 length equals 15 residues. CDR3 DNA sequence: TGTGCCAGCAGCGTAGACAGCCGGGGGATGAATGAGCAGTTCTTC. Translated, it gives CASSVDSRGMNEQFF.

This clone was found once. The CDR3 DNA follows: TGTGCCAGTCGCGACGGGGGGCAGAACTATGGCTACACCTTC. It encodes CASRDGGQNYGYTF. The rearrangement links TRBV19 to TRBJ1-2; perhaps TRBD1 as D (6 bases). V was cut by 8 bases and J by 2 bases, with 15 bases left in between. The CDR3 is made up of 14 amino acids. Germline values: CDR1 LNHDA, CDR2 SQIVND (reference sequence).

This chain joins TRBV9 and TRBJ2-1; 11 bases align to TRBD2. Germline CDR1 and CDR2: SGDLS and YYNGEE. The CDR3 is 19 residues long. After removal of 1 base from V and 0 bases from J, the junction contained 9 bases not matched to a gene. The DNA of the CDR3 is TGTGCCAGCAGCGTATTGGATAGCGGGGGGGGCCCCTCCTACAATGAGCAGTTCTTC. It codes for CASSVLDSGGGPSYNEQFF.

V gene TRBV5-1 combines with J gene TRBJ2-1; D may be TRBD2 (6 bases). The V end lost 1 base, the J end lost 9 bases, and 11 bases lay between the germline ends. The CDR3 has 13 residues. CDR1 is SGHRS, CDR2 YFSETQ, per germline. The CDR3 protein is CASSLSRGGEQFF. In nucleotides, the CDR3 is TGCGCCAGCAGCTTGAGCCGGGGAGGTGAGCAGTTCTTC.

This clone was counted once. V and J are TRBV18 and TRBJ2-4; 11 nucleotides agree with TRBD2. Germline V gene sequence: CDR1 KGHSH, CDR2 LQKENI. V gave up 3 bases and J gave up 0 bases; unmatched junction bases: 7. CDR3 length: 18 residues. This CDR3 reads CASSPTTSGSTAKNIQYF. The CDR3 DNA reads TGTGCCAGCTCACCTACAACTAGCGGGAGTACAGCCAAAAACATTCAGTACTTC.

V is TRBV7-9 and J is TRBJ1-3, with TRBD1 matching 7 bases. The CDR3 length is 15 residues. Trimming removed 5 bases from V and 10 bases from J; junction bases left unmatched: 14. Germline CDR1 reads SEHNR; CDR2 reads FQNEAQ (reference sequence). CDR3 DNA: TGTGCCAGCAGCCCGACAGGGAGCGGCCATTTAACCATATATTTT. It specifies CASSPTGSGHLTIYF.

The chain couples TRBV6-1 to TRBJ2-7, with a tentative D call TRBD2 (6 bases). The CDR3 runs to 14 residues. Germline-derived CDR1 and CDR2 are MNHNS and SASEGT. V lost 2 bases and J 3 bases, leaving 11 bases between the germline ends. CDR3 residues: CASSESGFLYEQYF. For the CDR3, the DNA is TGTGCCAGCAGTGAAAGCGGGTTCCTCTACGAGCAGTACTTC.

The chain is built from TRBV7-2 and TRBJ1-1, with a tentative D call TRBD1 (6 bases). The CDR3 extends over 12 amino acids. Germline V CDR1 and CDR2: SGHTA, FQGNSA. Trimming removed 5 bases at V and 6 bases at J, with 10 bases between. The CDR3 DNA sequence: TGTGCCAGCAGCAGACAGGCGTCTGAAGCTTTCTTT. It encodes CASSRQASEAFF. The complete variable domain, with remaining parts taken from reference TRBV7-2 and TRBJ1-1, reads GAGVSQSPSNKVTEKGKDVELRCDPISGHTALYWYRQSLGQGLEFLIYFQGNSAPDKSGLPSDRFSAERTGGSVSTLTIQRTQQEDSAVYLCASSRQASEAFFGQGTRLTVV.

This chain connects TRBV27 to TRBJ2-7; D may be TRBD2 (5 bases). The CDR3 has 15 residues. Trimming took 1 base from V and 0 from J, leaving 10 bases between them. The V gene's germline CDR1 is MNHEY and CDR2 SMNVEV (reference sequence). CDR3 in DNA: TGTGCCAGCAGTTTATGGACCGGGGACTCCTACGAGCAGTACTTC. Residues: CASSLWTGDSYEQYF.

The chain is built from TRBV7-2 and TRBJ2-5, with D perhaps TRBD2 (6 bases). V shed 3 bases and J shed 2 bases, with 7 bases lying between them. This CDR3 has 13 residues. CDR1 is SGHTA and CDR2 is FQGNSA in the germline V gene. CDR3 nucleotides: TGTGCCAGCAGCTTCCGGGGGCAAGAGACCCAGTACTTC. Residues: CASSFRGQETQYF.

The rearrangement links TRBV6-6 to TRBJ1-2; 8 bases align to TRBD1. With V trimmed by 6 bases and J by 6 bases, 6 bases remained unmatched. Germline CDR1 MNHNY, CDR2 SVGAGI (reference sequence). The CDR3 length is 13 residues. Here the CDR3 DNA reads TGTGCCAGCAGGGACAGGGCCGGGAATGGCTACACCTTC. Translation: CASRDRAGNGYTF.

The CDR3 nucleotides are TGTGCCAGCAGTTACTCCGGCAGGGTAGGAGGCTACACCTTC. Translated, it gives CASSYSGRVGGYTF. The rearrangement joins TRBV6-5 to TRBJ1-2; D may be TRBD1 (5 bases). The CDR3 spans 14 residues. Germline CDR1 and CDR2: MNHEY and SVGAGI. Trimming left V 0 bases short and J 8 bases short, with 13 bases between.

This clone was picked up one time. The chain links TRBV15 to TRBJ2-1, with 10 bases that match TRBD2. The junction had 8 bases not matched to a gene; V was cut back by 4 bases and J by 5 bases. Germline V gene data show CDR1 as LNHNV and CDR2 as YYDKDF (reference sequence). The CDR3 is 16 residues long. The CDR3 DNA follows: TGTGCCACCAGCAAGCCACTAGCGGGAACCCACAATGAGCAGTTCTTC. This gives the protein CATSKPLAGTHNEQFF.

This sequence joins TRBV7-2 and TRBJ1-5, with D perhaps TRBD1 (6 bases). Trimming shortened V by 3 bases and J by 8 bases, and 17 bases separated the two germline ends. CDR1 SGHTA and CDR2 FQGNSA come from the germline V gene. There are 15 residues in the CDR3. The DNA of the CDR3 is TGTGCCAGCAGCTTGGAGGAGCAGGGGTTCGAGCCCCAGCATTTT. It is translated as CASSLEEQGFEPQHF.

V and J are TRBV30 and TRBJ1-1; the D is unclear. The length of the CDR3 is 15 residues. The germline V and J ends were trimmed by 0 bases and 0 bases, with 11 bases remaining between them. Germline assignment: CDR1 GTSNPN and CDR2 SVGIG (reference sequence). CDR3 sequence reads: CAWSVQSLMNTEAFF. The CDR3 nucleotides read TGTGCCTGGAGTGTACAGTCCCTAATGAACACTGAAGCTTTCTTT.

The chain has TRBV7-2 and TRBJ2-3; D is perhaps TRBD2 (6 bases). CDR1 SGHTA and CDR2 FQGNSA come from the germline V gene. V gave up 4 bases and J gave up 5 bases, with 13 bases separating them. The CDR3 consists of 14 residues. CDR3 amino acids: CASSSRLEGDTQYF. The CDR3 DNA is TGTGCCAGCAGCTCTCGACTAGAGGGAGATACGCAGTATTTT.

The genes are TRBV4-3 and TRBJ2-3, with TRBD2 as a possible D gene (5 bases). This CDR3 region has 14 residues. Germline V gene lookup returns CDR1 LGHNA and CDR2 YSLEER. V lost 0 bases and J lost 4, with 8 bases in between. The CDR3 nucleotides read TGCGCCAGCAGCCAAGATTGGGAGTCAGATACGCAGTATTTT. Encoded protein: CASSQDWESDTQYF.

The rearrangement links TRBV10-1 to TRBJ2-2; TRBD1 might be the D (5 bases). This CDR3 is built from 15 residues. V shed 3 bases and J shed 2 bases, with 10 bases lying between them. Germline CDR1 reads WNHNN; CDR2 reads SYGVQD (reference sequence). CDR3: CASSDIGVNTGELFF. The CDR3 DNA follows: TGCGCCAGCAGTGATATAGGGGTCAACACCGGGGAGCTGTTTTTT.

V usage is TRBV7-2 and J usage is TRBJ2-7; D is uncertain. Germline V gene data show CDR1 as SGHTA and CDR2 as FQGNSA. V lost 0 bases and J lost 2, with 2 bases in between. The CDR3 is 12 amino acids. CDR3 sequence: CASSLATYEQYF. The CDR3 coding sequence is TGTGCCAGCAGCTTAGCTACCTACGAGCAGTACTTC.